Listed below are T cell receptor beta chains from one sample, sequenced in a study of shared clonotypes between healthy human individuals. Only in-frame clones appear in the TCRdb table, and some are missing; sequencing was by immunoSEQ multiplex PCR. The sample includes millions of clones, about 92% seen only once; the top ten take around 0.4%. Material for sequencing was naive CD4+ T cells from PBMCs. The receptors come from a man between 18 and 35 years old in good health. Some clones in this sample may be carry-over from other donors' samples. The CDR3 runs from the conserved cysteine through the conserved F or W. A D gene is named only where the DNA matches it firmly. The size of a clone is reported for some rows only, either as once, few or many, or as a class for expanded clones.

TRBV6-5	TRBJ1-6	NA	NA	TGTGCCAGCAGGCTAAACAGGGCGCATTCACCCCTCCACTTT	CASRLNRAHSPLHF
TRBV28	TRBJ1-1	NA	once	TGTGCCAGCAGTTTATTGGGGGGACACCGGAACACTGAAGCTTTCTTT	CASSLLGGHRNTEAFF
TRBV7-9	TRBJ1-2	NA	NA	TGTGCCAGCAGCTTGGGGTACCAGCTTAACTATGGCTACACCTTC	CASSLGYQLNYGYTF
TRBV7-2	TRBJ2-3	TRBD2	NA	TGTGCCAGCAGCTTAGCGGGGACTAGCGGGAGCACAGATACGCAGTATTTT	CASSLAGTSGSTDTQYF
TRBV10-3	TRBJ2-2	TRBD2	NA	TGTGCCATCAGTGATCTTAGCGGGAGAAGCACCGGGGAGCTGTTTTTT	CAISDLSGRSTGELFF
TRBV9	TRBJ2-1	NA	NA	TGTGCCAGGTCTAGGGATTTCGAGAGGTATGAGCAGTTCTTC	CARSRDFERYEQFF
TRBV19	TRBJ1-2	TRBD1	few	TGTGCCACTCAAGGGACAGGACGCTATGGCTACACCTTC	CATQGTGRYGYTF
TRBV7-6	TRBJ2-2	NA	NA	TGTGCCAGCAGCTTCGGCCAGGCCGGGGAGCTGTTTTTT	CASSFGQAGELFF
TRBV7-2	TRBJ1-5	TRBD1	NA	TGTGCCAGCAGCTTAGAAACAGGGGTGGATCAGCCCCAGCATTTT	CASSLETGVDQPQHF
TRBV5-4	TRBJ1-5	NA	NA	TGTGCCAGCAGCTTGGATGGGGGGGGCTCCTATCAGCCCCAGCATTTT	CASSLDGGGSYQPQHF
TRBV21-1	TRBJ1-2	NA	NA	TGTGCCAGCAGCAGAAACTATGGCTACACCTTC	CASSRNYGYTF
TRBV28	TRBJ1-4	TRBD1	once	TGTGCCAGCAGACGGACAGGGGGAGTTGAAAAACTGTTTTTT	CASRRTGGVEKLFF
TRBV4-1	TRBJ1-5	NA	NA	TGCGCCAGCAGCCAAGCGATTTATCAGCCCCAGCATTTT	CASSQAIYQPQHF
TRBV19	TRBJ2-7	TRBD1	NA	TGTGCCAGTAGTAGGAGGACAGGGGGCGAAGGGGTCACGGAGCAGTACTTC	CASSRRTGGEGVTEQYF
TRBV30	TRBJ2-3	NA	once	TGTGCCTGGAGTGTAGTTCCCGATACGCAGTATTTT	CAWSVVPDTQYF
TRBV23-1	TRBJ2-7	NA	NA	TGCGCCAGCAGAACGGGATTCAACGAGCAGTACTTC	CASRTGFNEQYF
TRBV19	TRBJ1-2	NA	NA	TGTGCCAGTAGTACCGCCTCGCTGGGAAACTATGGCTACACCTTC	CASSTASLGNYGYTF
TRBV6-6	TRBJ2-7	TRBD1	NA	TGTGCCAGCAGTTTGGACAGGGCCGGAAAGCAGTACTTC	CASSLDRAGKQYF
TRBV2	TRBJ1-1	TRBD1	once	TGTGCCAGCAGGACTCAGGGGGTGAACACTGAAGCTTTCTTT	CASRTQGVNTEAFF
TRBV6-1	TRBJ2-3	NA	NA	TGTGCCAGCAGGTTGGGGGCAGCAGATACGCAGTATTTT	CASRLGAADTQYF
TRBV29-1	TRBJ2-7	TRBD2	NA	TGCAGCGGCGGGGGTTCCTACGAGCAGTACTTC	CSGGGSYEQYF
TRBV18	TRBJ2-3	TRBD2	NA	TGTGCCAGCTCACCCGGACTAGCGGGTATAGATACGCAGTATTTT	CASSPGLAGIDTQYF
TRBV4-2	TRBJ1-2	NA	once	TGTGCCAGCAGCCAACCGGGGGGTGGCTACACCTTC	CASSQPGGGYTF
TRBV15	TRBJ2-3	NA	NA	TGTGCCACCAGCACCAGGACCCGTTACACAGATACGCAGTATTTT	CATSTRTRYTDTQYF
TRBV29-1	TRBJ2-7	NA	NA	TGCAGCGTTGACGAGGGGGACGACGAGCAGTACTTC	CSVDEGDDEQYF
TRBV7-3	TRBJ2-5	TRBD2	NA	TGTGCCAGCAGCGCCGGGGGGGCGTCAGAGACCCAGTACTTC	CASSAGGASETQYF
TRBV9	TRBJ2-7	NA	NA	TGTGCCAGCAGCGTTGCATCGGACTACCCAACCGAGCAGTACTTC	CASSVASDYPTEQYF
TRBV4-1	TRBJ1-5	NA	NA	TGCGCCAGCAGCCAAGTCACTACAGGTGGGAGCAATCAGCCCCAGCATTTT	CASSQVTTGGSNQPQHF
TRBV4-2	TRBJ1-4	NA	NA	TGTGCCAGCAGCACAACAGGTGGATATGAAAAACTGTTTTTT	CASSTTGGYEKLFF
TRBV5-4	TRBJ1-1	NA	NA	TGTGCCAGCAGCTTGGGTTGGGGGAAAGACACTGAAGCTTTCTTT	CASSLGWGKDTEAFF
TRBV28	TRBJ1-5	NA	NA	TGTGCCAGCACCTCTCCGGGAGGAGATCAGCCCCAGCATTTT	CASTSPGGDQPQHF
TRBV9	TRBJ2-3	NA	NA	TGTGCCAGCAGCTTAACCACAGATACGCAGTATTTT	CASSLTTDTQYF
TRBV18	TRBJ2-4	TRBD1	NA	TGTGCCAGCTCACCACCGGGACAGGGGGCCGGGGACATTCAGTACTTC	CASSPPGQGAGDIQYF
TRBV2	TRBJ2-7	NA	once	TGTGCCAGCCAGACGGTTGCAGGGGCCCCCTACGAGCAGTACTTC	CASQTVAGAPYEQYF
TRBV7-2	TRBJ1-2	NA	NA	TGTGCCAGCAGCTTCTCTTCAGGGCGATGGGATGGCTACACCTTC	CASSFSSGRWDGYTF
TRBV10-1	TRBJ2-5	NA	NA	TGCGCCAGCAGTGATCCCGTCCATGGCGGGGAGACCCAGTACTTC	CASSDPVHGGETQYF
TRBV5-1	TRBJ2-3	TRBD1	NA	TGCGCCAGCAGCTTGCAGACAGGGGATACGCAGTATTTT	CASSLQTGDTQYF
TRBV28	TRBJ1-5	NA	NA	TGTGCCAGCAGTTTATTTGGAGGGGCAGGTAATCAGCCCCAGCATTTT	CASSLFGGAGNQPQHF
TRBV30	TRBJ1-6	TRBD1	NA	TGTGCCTGGAGTGGTCAGGGGGATTCACCCCTCCACTTT	CAWSGQGDSPLHF
TRBV11-2	TRBJ2-4	NA	NA	TGTGCCAGCAGCTTAGGGGAGTCTAGGAGGAACTTC	CASSLGESRRNF